This TCR beta chain originates from a study of cytomegalovirus exposure and HLA in healthy donors (dated by TCRdb to about 2017). About the study as a whole: An earlier analysis of some 550 of the donors reported approximately 290 Gb of sequence data and 117 million unique TCR beta sequences from about 179 million T cells. An early release that covered some 630 HLA-typed donors contained approximately 300 gigabases of sequencing data and about 93 million unique TCR sequences. Of the roughly 400 genotyped donors, 75% to 85% were placed in the genetic ancestry cluster associated with self-reported Caucasian donors. The aim of the study was to test whether cataloging public T cell receptors could identify signatures of past pathogen exposure. Using immunosequencing, the study profiled T cell repertoires from some 670 subjects and related those repertoires to cytomegalovirus serostatus. Besides the first cohort of 550 to 750 subjects, a separate validation cohort made up of over a hundred different subjects was used. The study combined high-throughput TCR immunosequencing, statistical association of individual TCRs with disease status, and machine learning to predict cytomegalovirus infection status. To study patterns of TCR occurrence, a later analysis re-analyzed previously published TCR beta repertoires from 666 donors and added high-resolution HLA genotyping. In the later analysis, no new phenotypic data were used to find candidate immune exposures; instead, reliance was placed on TCR beta sequences and their occurrence across donors. An earlier analysis of around 540 of the donors applied high-throughput TCR beta sequencing to assess whether each TCR beta V gene segment acted as functional or pseudogenic. Donor age, sex, ethnicity and CMV serostatus were compiled together with the repertoire data. In a later genetic analysis, genome-wide SNP genotypes for about 55% of the roughly 670 donors were used, and that subset was treated as a discovery cohort. Every repertoire in the discovery cohort had been generated on one and the same sequencing platform. Both class I and class II loci were covered by HLA typing, at four-digit resolution. The number of typed donors differed by locus: 629-630 for A, B, C, DRB1 and DQB1; 500 to 550 for DQA1; approximately 610 for DPA1; and about 450 for DPB1. A handful of DR-DQ haplotypes were treated as single units for association and clustering because of strong linkage in the cohort. Among several hundred genotyped donors of the cohort, an average of roughly 230,000 unique TCR beta nucleotide sequences was sequenced per donor, of which about 19% were non-productive. Beyond this particular receptor, the publication reports: In an earlier analysis of fewer than 700 of the donors, most TCR beta V segments appeared in productive rearrangements about 90% or about 30% of the time, broadly matching IMGT annotations. A total of 150 to 200 TCR beta chains were listed by the study as associated with cytomegalovirus. Because counts were too low, 15 to 20 rarely observed V segments, including chromosome 9 orphons, were excluded from the earlier analysis of roughly 580 of the donors. When HLA alleles, especially DR and DQ, strongly co-occurred, attributing TCR associations to individual alleles was difficult. In vitro tests confirmed that a few of the cytomegalovirus-associated TCR beta chains recognize cytomegalovirus antigens. This cohort had only TCR beta chains sequenced, and the lack of alpha or paired-chain data limited which features could be detected. Most TCR sequences were observed very rarely across donors, whereas some public TCRs were present in many individuals. According to a later analysis, most CMV-associated TCR beta chains appeared to be HLA-restricted, and the HLA associations seemed to be driven largely by CMV exposure. A further reported finding was that TCR beta sequences accurately predicted the HLA-A and HLA-B alleles for most subjects in the first cohort. In a later genetic analysis, fewer N-insertions in productive TCRs were reported among donors in an Asian-associated ancestry cluster than the approximately 630-donor mean. It was suggested by the authors that the approach could potentially be generalized to other disease states and immunological phenotypes. Because HLA typing was missing for some donors at each locus, association tests included only the typed subset. CMV serostatus was the only immune exposure information available for the cohort. In a later analysis, HLA-associated TCR beta chains were found to be more clonally expanded and to have lower generation probabilities than equally common non-associated chains. Presence/absence analyses assumed roughly uniform sequencing depth across donors, an assumption that may not hold. Several of the top co-occurrence clusters appeared to be linked to parvovirus B19, influenza, CMV and Epstein-Barr virus, according to a later analysis. The classifier was reported to diagnose cytomegalovirus status with high specificity and sensitivity in both the original and validation cohorts. Some IMGT-functional V segments, including TRBV6-2 and TRBV6-3, could not be distinguished by the 87-base-pair reads and were therefore excluded. An association between a missense DCLRE1C variant and V-gene and J-gene trimming of TCR beta chains was found in a later genetic analysis and replicated in an independent cohort. A group of highly shared sequence variants was considered likely to be a technical artifact of the sequencing pipeline. Correlated functional status among segregating V segments might reflect linkage disequilibrium, but an unknown experimental factor could not be ruled out. Specific HLA alleles were associated with roughly 17,000 TCR beta sequences at a false discovery rate of 0.05 in a later analysis. In a later analysis, the rate of TCR association differed among HLA loci, with DRB1 alleles having the most associated TCRs and HLA-C alleles having the fewest.

The cohort was made up of under 800 healthy bone marrow donors. All cohort members were sampled while nominally healthy, although unrecorded immune exposures were likely present. The donor tested CMV seronegative, placing the donor among the roughly 350 seronegative members of the cohort. Every donor gave a peripheral blood sample, and the peripheral blood mononuclear cells from that sample were used for TCR beta sequencing. The Qiagen DNeasy Blood Extraction Kit was used to extract genomic DNA from the blood cell samples. V is cut back by 6 bases and J by 4 bases, with 4 bases in the junction unmatched. CDR1 and CDR2 were assigned from the germline V gene as SGHTA and FQGNSA. Reading from cysteine to phenylalanine, the CDR3 counts 13 amino acids. This entry keeps only the CDR3 DNA: 39 bases, framed from base 1. Library method: the immunoSEQ multiplex PCR assay. For the multiplex PCR, a mixture combining 60 forward primers for TCR Vbeta segments and 13 reverse primers for TCR Jbeta segments was used. The CDR3 region of rearranged TCR beta genes was amplified from genomic DNA with a multiplex PCR assay. On the Illumina HiSeq System, the amplified TCR beta libraries were sequenced as 87-base-pair reads. In the original analysis: Across the 500 to 700 repertoires, a later analysis counted 80 million or so unique TCR beta chains, around 11 million of which were shared by at least two donors. To remove PCR and sequencing errors, raw reads were error-corrected and collapsed into unique sequences using a nearest-neighbor algorithm that merged closely related sequences. V, D and J gene segments were assigned by aligning CDR3 sequences to IMGT reference sequences. For a sequence to be retained, a match of at least six nucleotides to both a V gene segment and a J gene segment was required. Rearrangements were classified as productive when the CDR3 lacked stop codons and remained in frame with V and J, and all other rearrangements were classified as non-productive. CDR3 was defined by IMGT convention, running from the second conserved V-encoded cysteine to the conserved J-encoded phenylalanine. Sequences without an unambiguous match to a single V gene segment were excluded from the earlier analysis of a few hundred of the donors. In an earlier analysis of several hundred of the donors, V segments were called functional above 56.7% productive rearrangements and were called segregating when the between-donor standard deviation exceeded 5%. A statistical classification framework was built for diagnosing cytomegalovirus status from the catalog of TCR beta chain sequences. In a later analysis, TCR nucleotide sequences were compared against IMGT/GENE-DB human TR gene sequences so that V and J genes could be assigned. In a later analysis, CDR3 sequences and most-parsimonious VDJ recombination scenarios were assigned using the TCRdist pipeline. In a later analysis, each TCR beta chain was defined by its CDR3 amino acid sequence together with its V-gene family, and reads without a unique V-gene family were excluded. In a later analysis, 500 to 650 highly shared, low-generation-probability nucleotide sequences were removed to address suspected cross-contamination and a sequencing artifact. In a later analysis, a clonal expansion index for each public chain was calculated from normalized within-repertoire ranks of inferred template counts. In a later analysis, generation probabilities were computed using a VDJ recombination model fitted to out-of-frame rearrangements, and the results were checked against IGoR. Hypergeometric tests were used in a later analysis to score TCR-TCR, TCR-HLA and TCR-CMV co-occurrence, with a repertoire-size bias correction applied to the TCR pairs. False discovery rates were estimated in a later analysis by permuting HLA or CMV assignments 20 times. In a later analysis, co-occurring TCRs were grouped with DBSCAN, and TCRdist sequence similarity was added when clustering was performed within HLA-allele-positive subsets. Co-occurrence clustering excluded repertoires with fewer than 30,000 or more than 120,000 public chains, plus five with anomalous nucleotide sharing. The source is immuneACCESS, and TCRdb retained only in-frame sequences with V and J called. Part of the clones is not carried over; for the studies checked, unresolved V genes explain less than half of this, and the remainder is unexplained. Clone size and V and J calls were adopted from that table, with D and trimming inferred from the DNA. The sample profile shows around 130,000 clones; just over 65% of them were found once. 1.5% of the sample rests with the top ten.

On this clone: The antigen it binds to is not known. The input lacks base qualities; no much larger clone sits a single base away.

The sequence was collected from a man aged 18 to 29 in good health and CMV-seronegative. Sequencing was carried out using PBMCs. The sequence joins TRBV7-2 to TRBJ1-1; 8 bases in between match TRBD1. The CDR3 protein is CASRPTGGTEAFF. The nucleotide sequence is given as TGTGCCAGCAGACCTACAGGGGGCACTGAAGCTTTCTTT.